This T cell receptor beta chain was sequenced during a study of control samples from healthy donors and cancer patients. Sequencing was performed with immunoSEQ multiplex PCR; in TCRdb, only in-frame clones are kept and a portion is missing. The data show some 79,000 clones, 93% seen once. CDR3 length: 14 amino acids. Trimming removed 7 bases at V and 0 bases at J, with 13 bases between. Germline loops: CDR1 SGHKS, CDR2 YYEKEE (reference sequence). The chain carries TRBV5-5 and TRBJ1-1; D unresolved. The source of this sequence is a woman aged 40 to 49 with lung cancer. The sequenced sample consisted of PBMCs. The CDR3 DNA reads as TGTGCCAGCCGTCCTGATGTCCTGAACACTGAAGCTTTCTTT. Translating it yields CASRPDVLNTEAFF.